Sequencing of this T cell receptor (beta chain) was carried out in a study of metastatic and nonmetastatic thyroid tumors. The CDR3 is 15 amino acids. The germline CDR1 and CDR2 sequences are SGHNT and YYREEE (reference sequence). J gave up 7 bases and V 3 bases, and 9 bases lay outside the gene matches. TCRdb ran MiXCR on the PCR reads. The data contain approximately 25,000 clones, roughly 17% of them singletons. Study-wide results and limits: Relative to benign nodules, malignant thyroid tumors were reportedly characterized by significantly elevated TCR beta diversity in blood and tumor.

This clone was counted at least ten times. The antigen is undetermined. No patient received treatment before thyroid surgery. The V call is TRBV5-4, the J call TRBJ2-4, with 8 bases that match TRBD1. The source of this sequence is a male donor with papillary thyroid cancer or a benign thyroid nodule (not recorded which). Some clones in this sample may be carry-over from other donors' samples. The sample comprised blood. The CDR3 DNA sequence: TGTGCCAGCAGCTCCCCGGACAGGGATTCCAACATTCAGTACTTC. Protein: CASSSPDRDSNIQYF.